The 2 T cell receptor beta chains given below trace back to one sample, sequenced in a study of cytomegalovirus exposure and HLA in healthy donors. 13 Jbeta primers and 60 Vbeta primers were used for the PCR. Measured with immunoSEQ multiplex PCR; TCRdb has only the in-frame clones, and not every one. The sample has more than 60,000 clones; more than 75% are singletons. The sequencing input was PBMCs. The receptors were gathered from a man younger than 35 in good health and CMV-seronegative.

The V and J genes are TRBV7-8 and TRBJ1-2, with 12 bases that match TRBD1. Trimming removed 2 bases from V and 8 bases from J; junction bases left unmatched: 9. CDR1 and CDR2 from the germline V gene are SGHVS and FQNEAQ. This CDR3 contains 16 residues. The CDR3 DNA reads TGTGCCAGCAGCTTATCCCCCCGGGACAGGGGGCTCGGCTACACCTTC. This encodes CASSLSPRDRGLGYTF.

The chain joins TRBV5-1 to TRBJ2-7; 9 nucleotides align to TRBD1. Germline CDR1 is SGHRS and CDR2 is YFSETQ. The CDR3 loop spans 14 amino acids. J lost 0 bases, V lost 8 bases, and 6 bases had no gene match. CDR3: CASSRDRASYEQYF. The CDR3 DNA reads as TGCGCCAGTTCCCGGGACAGGGCCTCCTACGAGCAGTACTTC.